Presented here are 30 T cell receptor beta chains from one specimen sequenced in a study of blood T cell repertoires in COVID-19. Only in-frame clones appear in the TCRdb table, and some are missing; sequencing was by immunoSEQ multiplex PCR. The table records about 270,000 clones, about 87% of them present only once. Sequencing was carried out using PBMCs or T cells enriched from blood (not recorded which). The receptors stem from a woman between 40 and 55 years old with acute COVID-19.

CDR3 DNA sequence: TGTGCCAGCAGTGAATTCAGGGGGAGCAATCAGCCCCAGCATTTT. Its translation: CASSEFRGSNQPQHF. The chain links TRBV6-1 to TRBJ1-5, with 7 positions matching TRBD1. The ends lost 2 bases at V and 1 base at J; junction bases unmatched: 2. There are 15 residues in the CDR3. Germline V gene data show CDR1 as MNHNS and CDR2 as SASEGT.

A few counts support this clone. This chain joins TRBV3-1 (or the pseudogene TRBV3-2) and TRBJ2-5, with D hard to call. The germline V gene encodes CDR1 LGHDT and CDR2 YNNKEL (reference sequence). The CDR3 is 15 residues long. Trimming cost V 0 bases and J 4 bases, with 12 bases left between them. CDR3 nucleotide sequence: TGTGCCAGCAGCCAAGATGCCCGTCCGGGAGAGACCCAGTACTTC. Residues: CASSQDARPGETQYF.

The rearrangement links TRBV4-1 to TRBJ2-7; the match to TRBD2 covers 12 bases. Looked up from germline, CDR1 is MGHRA and CDR2 is YSYEKL. V was clipped by 2 bases and J by 4 bases; unmatched bases: 0. There are 14 residues in the CDR3. CDR3 bases: TGCGCCAGCAGCCAACTAGCGGGAGGGTACGAGCAGTACTTC. Residues: CASSQLAGGYEQYF.

V usage is TRBV19 and J usage is TRBJ2-2; TRBD2 matches at 8 bases. After removal of 0 bases from V and 7 bases from J, the junction contained 4 bases not matched to a gene. From germline, CDR1 is LNHDA and CDR2 SQIVND (reference sequence). CDR3 length equals 15 residues. CDR3 DNA sequence: TGTGCCAGTAGTATAGAAGCGGGAGTAATCGGGGAGCTGTTTTTT. Translation gives CASSIEAGVIGELFF.

This rearrangement joins TRBV18 to TRBJ1-5; the match to TRBD1 covers 7 bases. J lost 0 bases, V lost 3 bases, and 14 bases had no gene match. Germline V lookup: CDR1 KGHSH, CDR2 LQKENI. This CDR3 comprises 19 residues. The CDR3 protein is CASSPVARDSVYSNQPQHF. In nucleotides, the CDR3 is TGTGCCAGCTCACCCGTTGCCCGGGACAGCGTTTATAGCAATCAGCCCCAGCATTTT.

This chain links TRBV12-3 or TRBV12-4 with TRBJ1-5; a weak D match, TRBD1 (6 bases). This CDR3 spans 12 amino acids. Deletions cut 1 base from V and 11 bases from J, with 9 bases between. CDR3 protein: CASSLGGQTQHF. The CDR3 coding sequence is TGTGCCAGCAGTTTAGGGGGACAAACCCAGCATTTT.

The CDR3 spells CASSLRQGSQPQHF. CDR3 nucleotide sequence: TGTGCCAGCAGCTTGAGACAGGGGAGTCAGCCCCAGCATTTT. The gene calls are TRBV7-8 and TRBJ1-5, with 8 bases fitting TRBD1. The germline CDR1 and CDR2 sequences are SGHVS and FQNEAQ. This CDR3 region has 14 residues. V gave up 3 bases and J gave up 6 bases; unmatched junction bases: 4. Combining the CDR3 with reference TRBV7-8 and TRBJ1-5 gives the whole variable domain GAGVSQSPRYKVAKRGQDVALRCDPISGHVSLFWYQQALGQGPEFLTYFQNEAQLDKSGLPSDRFFAERPEGSVSTLKIQRTQQEDSAVYLCASSLRQGSQPQHFGDGTRLSIL.

This clone came up once. A junction end diverges from the germline sequence, so it may reflect a read error. The chain joins TRBV7-3 to TRBJ2-3; TRBD2 might be the D (6 bases). Germline V gene sequence: CDR1 SGHTA, CDR2 FQGTGA. This CDR3 is 15 amino acids long. The CDR3 here is CASSITGLSIDTQYF. The CDR3 DNA reads as TGTGCCAGCAGCATTACCGGACTAAGCATAGATACGCAGTATTTT.

This clone came up once. The CDR3 DNA is TGTGCCAGCAGTGACGGGACAGGGGGTTCCAAAAACATTCAGTACTTC. It specifies CASSDGTGGSKNIQYF. This rearrangement joins TRBV25-1 to TRBJ2-4; 11 nucleotides agree with TRBD1. CDR1 and CDR2 (germline): MGHDK, SYGVNS. The CDR3 totals 16 residues. V shed 3 bases, J shed 2 bases, and the junction held 3 bases outside the gene matches.

The count of this clone is one. The chain couples TRBV4-1 to TRBJ1-5; 9 bases agree with TRBD1. The CDR3 has 14 amino acids. The trim removed 4 bases at V and 6 bases at J, leaving 4 bases unmatched. From germline, CDR1 is MGHRA and CDR2 YSYEKL. Here the CDR3 DNA reads TGCGCCAGCAGCCTGGACAGGGGCGGTCAGCCCCAGCATTTT. It yields the protein CASSLDRGGQPQHF.

A few counts support this clone. This chain joins TRBV4-2 and TRBJ1-4, with 10 bases fitting TRBD1. CDR1 is LGHNA and CDR2 is YNFKEQ in the germline V gene. V was clipped by 4 bases and J by 6 bases; unmatched bases: 8. The CDR3 loop spans 16 amino acids. CDR3 in amino acids: CASSRDPGTGDEKLFF. The CDR3 DNA sequence: TGTGCCAGCAGCCGCGACCCCGGGACAGGGGATGAAAAACTGTTTTTT.

The gene calls are TRBV2 and TRBJ1-6; D is perhaps TRBD1 (6 bases). The CDR3 contains 13 residues. V was trimmed by 4 bases and J by 6 bases, leaving 7 bases between them. Germline V gene sequence: CDR1 SNHLY, CDR2 FYNNEI. This CDR3 is CASSVRGNSPLHF. DNA for the CDR3: TGTGCCAGCAGTGTCAGGGGTAATTCACCCCTCCACTTT.

The chain couples TRBV11-2 to TRBJ1-3, with D possibly being TRBD1 (5 bases). The ends were cut back, 2 bases at V and 4 bases at J, with 21 bases in the middle. The CDR3 loop spans 18 amino acids. Germline V gene lookup returns CDR1 SGHAT and CDR2 FQNNGV. The CDR3 region has the DNA TGTGCCAGCAGCTTAAACCCTCCTGGACGGTCAGGGGGAAACACCATATATTTT. This encodes CASSLNPPGRSGGNTIYF.

This clone was counted between two and nine times. The chain employs TRBV15 and TRBJ2-2; tentatively, D is TRBD1 (6 bases). V was clipped by 1 base and J by 3 bases, with 18 bases between them. This CDR3 region has 18 residues. Germline CDR1 is LNHNV and CDR2 is YYDKDF (reference sequence). This chain's CDR3 is CATSRAATPGQHTGELFF. For the CDR3, the DNA is TGTGCCACCAGCAGAGCCGCGACCCCGGGACAACACACCGGGGAGCTGTTTTTT.

The chain employs TRBV18 and TRBJ2-2; D is uncertain. Germline CDR1 KGHSH, CDR2 LQKENI. The V and J ends lost 2 bases and 1 base respectively, with 11 bases between them. The CDR3 length is 16 residues. The CDR3 nucleotides are TGTGCCAGCTCACCAATTGGGCCGGTGAACACCGGGGAGCTGTTTTTT. Translating it yields CASSPIGPVNTGELFF. Complete variable domain (other parts from reference TRBV18 and TRBJ2-2): NAGVMQNPRHLVRRRGQEARLRCSPMKGHSHVYWYRQLPEEGLKFMVYLQKENIIDESGMPKERFSAEFPKEGPSILRIQQVVRGDSAAYFCASSPIGPVNTGELFFGEGSRLTVL.

The V and J genes are TRBV9 and TRBJ1-2; D call uncertain. This CDR3 region has 11 residues. The germline CDR1 and CDR2 sequences are SGDLS and YYNGEE. The V gene lost 0 bases and the J gene lost 8 bases, with 5 bases spanning the gap. The CDR3 loop is CASSVGRGYTF. The DNA for the CDR3 is TGTGCCAGCAGCGTAGGGAGGGGCTACACCTTC.

The gene calls are TRBV20-1 and TRBJ1-1; no definite D call. CDR3 length equals 11 residues. Per the germline V gene, CDR1 is DFQATT and CDR2 is SNEGSKA (reference sequence). Deletions cut 6 bases from V and 3 bases from J, with 8 bases between. CDR3: CSASDYTEAFF. In DNA, the CDR3 is TGCAGTGCCTCGGACTACACTGAAGCTTTCTTT.

This chain joins TRBV19 and TRBJ1-6, with 9 bases identical to TRBD1. Unmatched junction bases numbered 7, after V lost 5 bases and J lost 8 bases. The CDR3 consists of 15 residues. Germline CDR1 reads LNHDA; CDR2 reads SQIVND (reference sequence). CDR3 sequence: CASSFTGGLDSPLHF. In nucleotides, the CDR3 is TGTGCCAGTAGTTTTACAGGGGGCTTAGATTCACCCCTCCACTTT.

The chain has TRBV29-1 and TRBJ1-3; a possible D gene is TRBD1 (5 bases). With 7 bases removed from V and 4 bases from J, the gap between germline ends came to 14 bases. Germline V gene lookup returns CDR1 SQVTM and CDR2 ANQGSEA. The CDR3 covers 13 residues. This CDR3 reads CSGLERQGNTIYF. The CDR3 DNA sequence: TGCAGCGGCCTCGAAAGACAGGGAAACACCATATATTTT.

This clone occurred once. V is TRBV29-1 and J is TRBJ1-1; D remains ambiguous. CDR1 is SQVTM and CDR2 is ANQGSEA in the germline V gene. The CDR3 is 13 residues long. The V and J ends lost 3 bases and 6 bases respectively, with 14 bases between them. Here the CDR3 DNA reads TGCAGCGTTGATGTCGCGGGCCCCCCTGAAGCTTTCTTT. The encoded protein is CSVDVAGPPEAFF.

The chain has TRBV4-1 and TRBJ2-4, with 7 bases fitting TRBD1. CDR1 and CDR2 from the germline V gene are MGHRA and YSYEKL. Trimming took 4 bases from V and 4 from J; bases not matched to a gene: 7. The CDR3 contains 15 residues. The CDR3 is CASSRTGQRKNIQYF. The CDR3 coding sequence is TGCGCCAGCAGCCGCACGGGACAGAGAAAAAACATTCAGTACTTC.

The V and J genes are TRBV28 and TRBJ1-5, with 7 bases that match TRBD1. V shed 6 bases and J 4 bases; nucleotides not matched to a gene: 9. Germline V gives CDR1 MDHEN, CDR2 SYDVKM. The CDR3 length is 15 residues. The CDR3 sequence: CASSPQTGPNQPQHF. DNA of the CDR3: TGTGCCAGCAGCCCACAGACAGGGCCAAATCAGCCCCAGCATTTT. Combining the CDR3 with reference TRBV28 and TRBJ1-5 gives the whole variable domain DVKVTQSSRYLVKRTGEKVFLECVQDMDHENMFWYRQDPGLGLRLIYFSYDVKMKEKGDIPEGYSVSREKKERFSLILESASTNQTSMYLCASSPQTGPNQPQHFGDGTRLSIL.

The chain is built from TRBV7-9 and TRBJ1-4; TRBD1 might be the D (5 bases). V was clipped by 5 bases and J by 1 base, with 14 bases between them. Germline loops: CDR1 SEHNR, CDR2 FQNEAQ (reference sequence). This CDR3 is 16 amino acids long. The CDR3 DNA reads as TGTGCCAGCAGCAATTCAGGGAGGCTAACTAATGAAAAACTGTTTTTT. Amino acids: CASSNSGRLTNEKLFF.

This clone was counted only a few times. The genes are TRBV7-8 and TRBJ1-5; 7 bases fit TRBD1. The CDR3 is 14 amino acids. The germline V gene has CDR1 SGHVS and CDR2 FQNEAQ. After removal of 3 bases from V and 2 bases from J, the junction contained 1 base not matched to a gene. The CDR3 here is CASSFDRGNQPQHF. The CDR3 nucleotides are TGTGCCAGCAGCTTTGACAGGGGCAATCAGCCCCAGCATTTT.

The chain couples TRBV27 to TRBJ2-3; 11 positions match TRBD2. Germline CDR1 is MNHEY and CDR2 is SMNVEV (reference sequence). V lost 4 bases to trimming and J lost 2 bases; unmatched junction nucleotides: 5. The CDR3 contains 16 residues. Here the CDR3 DNA reads TGTGCCAGCAGTTCCCGGACTAGCGGGTCCACAGATACGCAGTATTTT. It yields the protein CASSSRTSGSTDTQYF.

This chain uses TRBV24-1 with TRBJ2-3; possible D gene TRBD1, 5 bases. In germline, CDR1 is KGHDR, CDR2 SFDVKD. Trimming took 5 bases from V and 2 from J, leaving 13 bases between them. The CDR3 has 15 residues. This chain's CDR3 is CATSASRAATDTQYF. In DNA form, the CDR3 reads TGTGCCACCAGTGCAAGCAGGGCGGCCACAGATACGCAGTATTTT.

The chain uses TRBV19 and TRBJ2-7; a weak D match, TRBD2 (5 bases). Germline V gene lookup returns CDR1 LNHDA and CDR2 SQIVND (reference sequence). Trimming cost V 2 bases and J 2 bases, with 19 bases left between them. The CDR3 loop spans 17 amino acids. The CDR3 sequence is CASSIQTAGGLTYEQYF. The CDR3 bases are TGTGCCAGTAGTATACAGACTGCTGGAGGATTGACCTACGAGCAGTACTTC.

The V and J genes are TRBV10-3 and TRBJ2-7, with D possibly TRBD1 on 6 matching bases. V gave up 9 bases and J gave up 4 bases, with 22 bases separating them. Germline CDR1 and CDR2: ENHRY and SYGVKD. This CDR3 has 15 amino acids. This CDR3 reads CAIGRAGDTRYEQYF. DNA for the CDR3: TGTGCCATTGGGCGGGCTGGGGACACGAGATACGAGCAGTACTTC.

The chain uses TRBV5-1 and TRBJ2-7; D is ambiguous. CDR1 and CDR2 from the germline V gene are SGHRS and YFSETQ. The germline V and J ends were trimmed by 4 bases and 0 bases, with 17 bases remaining between them. CDR3 length: 16 amino acids. As DNA, the CDR3 is TGCGCCAGCAGCCAGTCCACTGGGCCAAGCTCCTACGAGCAGTACTTC. This encodes CASSQSTGPSSYEQYF.

The genes are TRBV6-2 or TRBV6-3 and TRBJ2-7, with D perhaps TRBD1 (6 bases). V lost 2 bases to trimming and J lost 2 bases, with 13 bases between them. This CDR3 contains 15 residues. The germline CDR1 and CDR2 sequences are MNHEY and SVGEGT. In DNA, the CDR3 is TGTGCCAGCAGTTACGGTGGGGACATACCCTACGAGCAGTACTTC. This codes for CASSYGGDIPYEQYF.